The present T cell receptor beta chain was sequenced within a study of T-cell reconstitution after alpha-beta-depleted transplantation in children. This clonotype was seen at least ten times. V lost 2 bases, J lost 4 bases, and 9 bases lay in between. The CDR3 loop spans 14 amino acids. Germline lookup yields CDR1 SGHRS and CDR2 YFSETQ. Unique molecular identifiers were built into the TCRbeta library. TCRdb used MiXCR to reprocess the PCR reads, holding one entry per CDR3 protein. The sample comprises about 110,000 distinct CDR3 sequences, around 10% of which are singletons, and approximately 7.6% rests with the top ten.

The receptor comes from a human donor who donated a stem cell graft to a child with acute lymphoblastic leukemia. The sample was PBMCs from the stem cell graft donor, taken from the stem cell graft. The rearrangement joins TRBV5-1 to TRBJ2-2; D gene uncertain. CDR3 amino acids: CASSFTVATGELFF. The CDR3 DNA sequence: TGCGCCAGCAGCTTCACAGTCGCCACCGGGGAGCTGTTTTTT.